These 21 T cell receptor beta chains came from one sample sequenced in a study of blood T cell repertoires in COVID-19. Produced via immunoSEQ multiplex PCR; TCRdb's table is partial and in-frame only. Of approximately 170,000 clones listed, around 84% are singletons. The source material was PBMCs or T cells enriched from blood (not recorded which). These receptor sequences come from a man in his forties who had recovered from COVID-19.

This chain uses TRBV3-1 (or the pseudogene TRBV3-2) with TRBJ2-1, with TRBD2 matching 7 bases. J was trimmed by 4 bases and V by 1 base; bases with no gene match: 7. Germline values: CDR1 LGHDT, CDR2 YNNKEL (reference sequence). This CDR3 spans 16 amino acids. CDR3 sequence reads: CASSQGASGHYNEQFF. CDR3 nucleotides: TGTGCCAGCAGCCAAGGGGCTAGCGGCCATTACAATGAGCAGTTCTTC.

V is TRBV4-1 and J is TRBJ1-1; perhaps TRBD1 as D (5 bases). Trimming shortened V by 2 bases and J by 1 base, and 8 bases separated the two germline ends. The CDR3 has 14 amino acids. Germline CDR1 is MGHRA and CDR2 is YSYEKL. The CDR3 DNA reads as TGCGCCAGCAGCCAATGGCAGGGGAACACTGAAGCTTTCTTT. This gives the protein CASSQWQGNTEAFF.

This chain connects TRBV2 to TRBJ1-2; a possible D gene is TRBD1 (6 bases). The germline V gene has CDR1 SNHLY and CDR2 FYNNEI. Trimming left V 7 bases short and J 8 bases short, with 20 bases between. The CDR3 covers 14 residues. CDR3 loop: CASISNQGIGGYTF. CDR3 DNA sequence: TGTGCCAGCATCTCGAACCAGGGGATAGGCGGCTACACCTTC.

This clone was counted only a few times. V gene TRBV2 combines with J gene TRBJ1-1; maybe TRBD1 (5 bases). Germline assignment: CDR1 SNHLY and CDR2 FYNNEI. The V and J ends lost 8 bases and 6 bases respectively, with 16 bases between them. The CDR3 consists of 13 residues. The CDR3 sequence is CASSRGDIAEAFF. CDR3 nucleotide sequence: TGTGCCAGCTCCCGGGGGGATATCGCTGAAGCTTTCTTT.

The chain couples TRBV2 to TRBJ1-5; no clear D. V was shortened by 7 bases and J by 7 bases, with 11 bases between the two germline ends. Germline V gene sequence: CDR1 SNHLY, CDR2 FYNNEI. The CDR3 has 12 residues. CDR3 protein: CASTLGSQPQHF. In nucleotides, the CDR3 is TGTGCCAGCACCCTCGGGTCCCAGCCCCAGCATTTT.

DNA for the CDR3: TGCGCCAGCAATAGACAGGGGTCGAACACTGAAGCTTTCTTT. It translates to CASNRQGSNTEAFF. V and J are TRBV5-1 and TRBJ1-1; 8 nucleotides match TRBD1. Germline V gene data show CDR1 as SGHRS and CDR2 as YFSETQ. This CDR3 comprises 14 residues. V lost 6 bases, J lost 1 base, and 5 bases stayed unmatched.

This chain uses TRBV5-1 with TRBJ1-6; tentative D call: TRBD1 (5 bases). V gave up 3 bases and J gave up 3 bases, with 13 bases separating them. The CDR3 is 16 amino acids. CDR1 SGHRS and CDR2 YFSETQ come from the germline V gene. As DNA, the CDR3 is TGCGCCAGCAGCTCGGGGGAGAGGGACTATAATTCACCCCTCCACTTT. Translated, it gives CASSSGERDYNSPLHF.

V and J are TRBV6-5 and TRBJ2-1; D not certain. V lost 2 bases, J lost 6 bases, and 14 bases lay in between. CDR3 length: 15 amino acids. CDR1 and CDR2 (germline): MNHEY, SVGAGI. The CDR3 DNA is TGTGCCAGCAGTTACACCACTGACTTGTTCAATGAGCAGTTCTTC. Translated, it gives CASSYTTDLFNEQFF.

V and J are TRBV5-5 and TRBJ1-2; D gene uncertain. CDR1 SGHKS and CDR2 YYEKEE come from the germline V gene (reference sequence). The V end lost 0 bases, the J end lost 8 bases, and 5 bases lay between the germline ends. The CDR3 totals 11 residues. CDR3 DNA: TGTGCCAGCAGCTTGGTACGGGGCTACACCTTC. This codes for CASSLVRGYTF.

In DNA, the CDR3 is TGTGCCAGCAGGGGGGGACAGGGGACGGACACCTTC. Protein: CASRGGQGTDTF. This chain joins TRBV6-5 and TRBJ1-2, with 10 bases identical to TRBD1. The CDR3 extends over 12 amino acids. J gave up 12 bases and V 6 bases, and 7 bases lay outside the gene matches. CDR1 and CDR2 (germline): MNHEY, SVGAGI.

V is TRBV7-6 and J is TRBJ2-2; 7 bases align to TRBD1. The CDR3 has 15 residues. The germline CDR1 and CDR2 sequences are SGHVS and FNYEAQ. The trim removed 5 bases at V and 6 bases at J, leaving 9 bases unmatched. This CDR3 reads CASSPRQGRAGELFF. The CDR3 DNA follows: TGTGCCAGCAGCCCGAGACAGGGCCGGGCCGGGGAGCTGTTTTTT.

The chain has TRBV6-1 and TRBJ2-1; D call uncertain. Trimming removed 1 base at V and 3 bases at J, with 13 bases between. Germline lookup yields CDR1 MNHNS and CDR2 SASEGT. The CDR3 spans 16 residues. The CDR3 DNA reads TGTGCCAGCAGTGAAGGCTTTTCCGGTTACTACAATGAGCAGTTCTTC. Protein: CASSEGFSGYYNEQFF.

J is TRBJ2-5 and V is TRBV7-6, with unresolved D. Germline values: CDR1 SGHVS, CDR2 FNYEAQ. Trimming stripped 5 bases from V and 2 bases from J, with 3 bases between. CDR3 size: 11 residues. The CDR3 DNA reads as TGTGCCAGCAGCATACAAGAGACCCAGTACTTC. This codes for CASSIQETQYF.

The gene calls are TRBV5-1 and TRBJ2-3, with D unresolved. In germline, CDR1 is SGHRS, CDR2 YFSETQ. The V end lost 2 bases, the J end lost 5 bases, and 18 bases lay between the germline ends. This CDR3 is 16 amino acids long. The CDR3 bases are TGCGCCAGCAGCTTACATGGGCAGCCTTTACAAGATACGCAGTATTTT. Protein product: CASSLHGQPLQDTQYF. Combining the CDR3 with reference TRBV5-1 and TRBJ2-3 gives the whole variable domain KAGVTQTPRYLIKTRGQQVTLSCSPISGHRSVSWYQQTPGQGLQFLFEYFSETQRNKGNFPGRFSGRQFSNSRSEMNVSTLELGDSALYLCASSLHGQPLQDTQYFGPGTRLTVL.

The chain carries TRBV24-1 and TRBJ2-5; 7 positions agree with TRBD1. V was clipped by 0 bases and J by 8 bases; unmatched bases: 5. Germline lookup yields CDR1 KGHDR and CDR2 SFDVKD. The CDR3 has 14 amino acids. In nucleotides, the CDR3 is TGTGCCACCAGTGATTTGGGGACAGATCGAACCCAGTACTTC. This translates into CATSDLGTDRTQYF.

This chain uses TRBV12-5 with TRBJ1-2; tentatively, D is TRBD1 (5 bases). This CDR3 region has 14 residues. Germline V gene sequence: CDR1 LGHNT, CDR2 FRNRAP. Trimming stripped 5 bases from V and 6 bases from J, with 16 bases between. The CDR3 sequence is CASGPTRAWDGYTF. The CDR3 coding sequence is TGTGCTAGTGGTCCCACCAGGGCGTGGGATGGCTACACCTTC.

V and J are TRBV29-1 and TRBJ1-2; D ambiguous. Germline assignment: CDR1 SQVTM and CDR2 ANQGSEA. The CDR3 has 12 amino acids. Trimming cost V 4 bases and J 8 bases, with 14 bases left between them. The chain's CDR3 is CSVVEGNRGYTF. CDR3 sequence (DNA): TGCAGCGTTGTCGAGGGAAATAGGGGCTACACCTTC.

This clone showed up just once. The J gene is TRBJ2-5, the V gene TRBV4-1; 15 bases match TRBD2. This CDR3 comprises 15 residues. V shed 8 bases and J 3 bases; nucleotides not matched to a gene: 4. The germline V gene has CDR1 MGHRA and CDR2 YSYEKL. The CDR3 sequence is CASGGLAGGEETQYF. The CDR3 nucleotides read TGCGCCAGCGGCGGACTAGCGGGGGGGGAAGAGACCCAGTACTTC.

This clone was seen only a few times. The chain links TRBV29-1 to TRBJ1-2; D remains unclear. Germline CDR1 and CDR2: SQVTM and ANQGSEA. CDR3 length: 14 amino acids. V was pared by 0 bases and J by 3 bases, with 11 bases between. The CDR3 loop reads CSVEDERVDYGYTF. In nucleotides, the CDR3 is TGCAGCGTTGAAGATGAGAGGGTAGACTATGGCTACACCTTC.

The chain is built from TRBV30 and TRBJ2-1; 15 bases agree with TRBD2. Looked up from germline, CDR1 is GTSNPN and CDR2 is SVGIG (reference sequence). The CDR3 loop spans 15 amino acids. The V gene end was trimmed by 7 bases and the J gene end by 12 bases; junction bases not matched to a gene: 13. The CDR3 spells CAFLFRTSGGAAQFF. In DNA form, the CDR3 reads TGTGCCTTTCTCTTCCGGACTAGCGGGGGGGCCGCGCAGTTCTTC. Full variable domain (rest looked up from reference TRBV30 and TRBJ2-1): SQTIHQWPATLVQPVGSPLSLECTVEGTSNPNLYWYRQAAGRGLQLLFYSVGIGQISSEVPQNLSASRPQDRQFILSSKKLLLSDSGFYLCAFLFRTSGGAAQFFGPGTRLTVL.

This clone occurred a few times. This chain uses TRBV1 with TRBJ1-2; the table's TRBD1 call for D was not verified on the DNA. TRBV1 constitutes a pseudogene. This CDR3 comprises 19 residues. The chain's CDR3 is CTSSQDVGFTPRGTGGYTF. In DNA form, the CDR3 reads TGCACCAGCAGCCAAGATGTGGGGTTTACCCCTCGGGGTACAGGGGGCTACACCTTC.